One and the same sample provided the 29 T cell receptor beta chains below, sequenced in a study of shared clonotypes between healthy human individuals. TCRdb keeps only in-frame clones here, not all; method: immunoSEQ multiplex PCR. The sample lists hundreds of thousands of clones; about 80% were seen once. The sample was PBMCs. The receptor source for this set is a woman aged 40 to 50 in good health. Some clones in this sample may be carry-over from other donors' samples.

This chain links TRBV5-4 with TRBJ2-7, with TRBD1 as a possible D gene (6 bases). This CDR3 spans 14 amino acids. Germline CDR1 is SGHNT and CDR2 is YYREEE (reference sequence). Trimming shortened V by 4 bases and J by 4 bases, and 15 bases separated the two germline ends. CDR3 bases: TGTGCCAGCAGCCCAGGGGTTGGTATTTACGAGCAGTACTTC. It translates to CASSPGVGIYEQYF.

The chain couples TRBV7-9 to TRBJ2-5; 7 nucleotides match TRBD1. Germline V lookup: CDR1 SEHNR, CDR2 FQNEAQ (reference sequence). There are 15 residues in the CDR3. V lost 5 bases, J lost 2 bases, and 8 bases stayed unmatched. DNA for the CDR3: TGTGCCAGCAGCCCGGGACAGTGGAAACAAGAGACCCAGTACTTC. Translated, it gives CASSPGQWKQETQYF.

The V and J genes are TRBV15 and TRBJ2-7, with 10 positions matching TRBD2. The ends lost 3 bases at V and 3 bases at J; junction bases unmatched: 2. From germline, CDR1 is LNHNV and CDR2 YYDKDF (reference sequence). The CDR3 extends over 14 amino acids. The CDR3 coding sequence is TGTGCCACCAGCAGGGGACTAGCGAGCTACGAGCAGTACTTC. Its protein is CATSRGLASYEQYF. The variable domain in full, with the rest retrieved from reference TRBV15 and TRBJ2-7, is DAMVIQNPRYQVTQFGKPVTLSCSQTLNHNVMYWYQQKSSQAPKLLFHYYDKDFNNEADTPDNFQSRRPNTSFCFLDIRSPGLGDTAMYLCATSRGLASYEQYFGPGTRLTVT.

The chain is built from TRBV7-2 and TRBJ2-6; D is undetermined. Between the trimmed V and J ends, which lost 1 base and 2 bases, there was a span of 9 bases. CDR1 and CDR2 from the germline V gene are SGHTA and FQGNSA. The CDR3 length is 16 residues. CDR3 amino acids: CASSLGVPPGANVLTF. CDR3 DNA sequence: TGTGCCAGCAGCTTAGGGGTTCCCCCTGGGGCCAACGTCCTGACTTTC.

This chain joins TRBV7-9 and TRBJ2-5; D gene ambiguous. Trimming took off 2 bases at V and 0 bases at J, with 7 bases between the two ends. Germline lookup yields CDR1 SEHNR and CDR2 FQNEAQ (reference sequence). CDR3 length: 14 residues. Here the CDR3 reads CASSLRANQETQYF. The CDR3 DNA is TGTGCCAGCAGCTTACGGGCGAACCAAGAGACCCAGTACTTC. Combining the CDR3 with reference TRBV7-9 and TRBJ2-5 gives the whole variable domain DTGVSQNPRHKITKRGQNVTFRCDPISEHNRLYWYRQTLGQGPEFLTYFQNEAQLEKSRLLSDRFSAERPKGSFSTLEIQRTEQGDSAMYLCASSLRANQETQYFGPGTRLLVL.

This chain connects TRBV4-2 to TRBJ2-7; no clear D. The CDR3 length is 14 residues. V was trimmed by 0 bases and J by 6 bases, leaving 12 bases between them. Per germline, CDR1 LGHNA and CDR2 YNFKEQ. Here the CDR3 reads CASSQDRDVSEQYF. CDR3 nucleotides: TGTGCCAGCAGCCAAGATAGGGATGTGAGCGAGCAGTACTTC.

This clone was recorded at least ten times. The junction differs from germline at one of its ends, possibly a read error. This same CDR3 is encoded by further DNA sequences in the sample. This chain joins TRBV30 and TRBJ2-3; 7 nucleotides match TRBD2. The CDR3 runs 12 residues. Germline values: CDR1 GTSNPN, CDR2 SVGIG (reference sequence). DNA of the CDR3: TGTGCCTGGAGTATAGGACTAGTAGGTTCTTCTTTT. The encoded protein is CAWSIGLVGSSF.

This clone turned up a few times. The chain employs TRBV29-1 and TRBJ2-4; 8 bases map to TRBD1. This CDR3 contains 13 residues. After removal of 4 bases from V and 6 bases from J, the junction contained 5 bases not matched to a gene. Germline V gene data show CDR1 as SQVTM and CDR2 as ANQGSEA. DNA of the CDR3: TGCAGCGTTGGGACAGGGTGGGCAAACATTCAGTACTTC. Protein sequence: CSVGTGWANIQYF.

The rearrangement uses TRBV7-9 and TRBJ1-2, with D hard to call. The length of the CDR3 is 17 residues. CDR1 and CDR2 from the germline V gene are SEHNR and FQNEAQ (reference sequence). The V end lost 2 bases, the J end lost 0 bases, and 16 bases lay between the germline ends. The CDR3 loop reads CASSLLPSREANYGYTF. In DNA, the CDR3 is TGTGCCAGCAGCTTACTACCCTCGAGGGAAGCTAACTATGGCTACACCTTC.

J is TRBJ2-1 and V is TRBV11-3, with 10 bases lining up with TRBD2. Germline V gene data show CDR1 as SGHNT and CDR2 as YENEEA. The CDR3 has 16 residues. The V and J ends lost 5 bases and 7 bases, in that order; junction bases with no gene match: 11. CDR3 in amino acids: CASSPWASGSSNEQFF. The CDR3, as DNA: TGTGCCAGCAGCCCCTGGGCTAGCGGGAGTAGTAATGAGCAGTTCTTC. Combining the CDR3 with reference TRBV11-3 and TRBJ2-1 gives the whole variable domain EAGVVQSPRYKIIEKKQPVAFWCNPISGHNTLYWYLQNLGQGPELLIRYENEEAVDDSQLPKDRFSAERLKGVDSTLKIQPAELGDSAVYLCASSPWASGSSNEQFFGPGTRLTVL.

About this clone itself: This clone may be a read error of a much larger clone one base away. The CDR3 DNA is TGCGCCAGCAGCCAGGGGACTAGCGGGGCCGGGGAGCTGTTTTTT. Amino acids: CASSQGTSGAGELFF. The chain couples TRBV4-3 to TRBJ2-2, with TRBD2 matching 13 bases. Germline values: CDR1 LGHNA, CDR2 YSLEER. J was trimmed by 6 bases and V by 3 bases; bases with no gene match: 1. The CDR3 runs to 15 residues.

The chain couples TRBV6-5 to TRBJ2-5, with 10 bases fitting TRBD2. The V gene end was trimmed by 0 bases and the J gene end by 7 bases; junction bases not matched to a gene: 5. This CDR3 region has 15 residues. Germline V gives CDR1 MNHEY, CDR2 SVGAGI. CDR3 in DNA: TGTGCCAGCAGTTACTCCCCAGCGGGAGGGTGGACCCAGTACTTC. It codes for CASSYSPAGGWTQYF.

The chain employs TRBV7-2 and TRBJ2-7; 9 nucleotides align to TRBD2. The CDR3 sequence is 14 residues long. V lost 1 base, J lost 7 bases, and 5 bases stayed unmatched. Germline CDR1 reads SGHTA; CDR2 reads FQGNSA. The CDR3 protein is CASSLGGRAGEQYF. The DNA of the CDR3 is TGTGCCAGCAGCTTAGGCGGGAGGGCAGGTGAGCAGTACTTC.

CDR3 in DNA: TGCAGCATCGACGTGTTAACCGGGACTAACCAACTAGGGGGACAAGAGACCCAGTACTTC. Amino acid sequence: CSIDVLTGTNQLGGQETQYF. The chain has TRBV29-1 and TRBJ2-5; a possible D gene is TRBD2 (7 bases). Germline V gives CDR1 SQVTM, CDR2 ANQGSEA. Trimming took off 8 bases at V and 2 bases at J, with 36 bases between the two ends. The CDR3 consists of 20 residues.

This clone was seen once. The CDR3 region is CASSDRARRTEAFF. CDR3 coding DNA: TGTGCCAGCAGTGACCGGGCCCGAAGGACTGAAGCTTTCTTT. This chain connects TRBV2 to TRBJ1-1; D gene uncertain. The V gene's germline CDR1 is SNHLY and CDR2 FYNNEI. V lost 3 bases, J lost 5 bases, and 13 bases lay in between. The CDR3 contains 14 residues.

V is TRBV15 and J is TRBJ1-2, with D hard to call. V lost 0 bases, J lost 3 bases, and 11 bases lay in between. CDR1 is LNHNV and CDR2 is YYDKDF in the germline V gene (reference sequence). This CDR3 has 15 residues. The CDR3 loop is CATSRDPTADYGYTF. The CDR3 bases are TGTGCCACCAGCAGAGATCCAACAGCAGACTATGGCTACACCTTC.

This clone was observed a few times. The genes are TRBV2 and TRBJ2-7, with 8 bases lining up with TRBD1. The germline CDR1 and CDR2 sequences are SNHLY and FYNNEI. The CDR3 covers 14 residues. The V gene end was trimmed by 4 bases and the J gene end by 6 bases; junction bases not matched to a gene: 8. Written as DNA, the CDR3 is TGTGCCAGCAGTGTGGGGGACAGGCTCTTCGAGCAGTACTTC. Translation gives CASSVGDRLFEQYF.

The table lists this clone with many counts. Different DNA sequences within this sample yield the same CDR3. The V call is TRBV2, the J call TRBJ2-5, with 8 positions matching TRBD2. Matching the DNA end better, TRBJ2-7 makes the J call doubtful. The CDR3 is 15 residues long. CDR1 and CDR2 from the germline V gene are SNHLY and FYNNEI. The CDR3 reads CASSDVTSGSYEQYF. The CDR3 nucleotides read TGTGCCAGCAGTGACGTCACTAGCGGCTCCTACGAGCAGTACTTC.

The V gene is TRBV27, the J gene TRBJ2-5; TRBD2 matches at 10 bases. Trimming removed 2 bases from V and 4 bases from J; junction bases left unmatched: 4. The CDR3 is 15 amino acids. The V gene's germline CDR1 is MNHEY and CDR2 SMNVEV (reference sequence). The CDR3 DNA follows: TGTGCCAGCAGTTTAGGGTCTAGCGGGAGAGAGACCCAGTACTTC. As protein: CASSLGSSGRETQYF.

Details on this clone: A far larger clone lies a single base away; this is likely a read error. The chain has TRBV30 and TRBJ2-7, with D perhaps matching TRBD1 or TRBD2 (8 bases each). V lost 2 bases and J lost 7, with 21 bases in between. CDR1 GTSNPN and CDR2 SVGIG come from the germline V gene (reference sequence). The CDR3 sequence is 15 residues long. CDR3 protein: CAWSRGQGLVDEQYF. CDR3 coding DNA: TGTGCCTGGAGTCGAGGACAGGGACTAGTAGATGAGCAGTACTTC. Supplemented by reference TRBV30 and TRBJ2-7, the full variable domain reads SQTIHQWPATLVQPVGSPLSLECTVEGTSNPNLYWYRQAAGRGLQLLFYSVGIGQISSEVPQNLSASRPQDRQFILSSKKLLLSDSGFYLCAWSRGQGLVDEQYFGPGTRLTVT.

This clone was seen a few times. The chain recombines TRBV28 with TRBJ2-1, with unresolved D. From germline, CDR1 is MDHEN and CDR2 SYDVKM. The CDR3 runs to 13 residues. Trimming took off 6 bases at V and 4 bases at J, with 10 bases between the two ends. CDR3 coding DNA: TGTGCCAGCAGCAACATGGGGTACAATGAGCAGTTCTTC. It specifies CASSNMGYNEQFF.

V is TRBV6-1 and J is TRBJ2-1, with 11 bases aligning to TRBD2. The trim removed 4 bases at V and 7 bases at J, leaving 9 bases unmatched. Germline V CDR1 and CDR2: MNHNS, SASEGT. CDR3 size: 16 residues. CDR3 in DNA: TGTGCCAGCAGTGGGGTAGCGGGAGGGCCCCGTAATGAGCAGTTCTTC. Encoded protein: CASSGVAGGPRNEQFF.

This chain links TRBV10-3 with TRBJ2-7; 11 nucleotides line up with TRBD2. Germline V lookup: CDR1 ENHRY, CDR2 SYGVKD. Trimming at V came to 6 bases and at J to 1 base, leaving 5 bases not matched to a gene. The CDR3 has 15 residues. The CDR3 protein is CAIRPGLADSYEQYF. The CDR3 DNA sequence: TGTGCCATCAGGCCGGGACTAGCGGATTCCTACGAGCAGTACTTC.

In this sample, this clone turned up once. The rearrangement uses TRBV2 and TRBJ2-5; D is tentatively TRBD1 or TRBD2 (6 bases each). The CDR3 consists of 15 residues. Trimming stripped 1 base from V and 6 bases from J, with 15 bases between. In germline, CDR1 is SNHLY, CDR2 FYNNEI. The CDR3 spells CASSEGWGAVKTQYF. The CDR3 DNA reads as TGTGCCAGCAGTGAAGGATGGGGGGCTGTAAAGACCCAGTACTTC.

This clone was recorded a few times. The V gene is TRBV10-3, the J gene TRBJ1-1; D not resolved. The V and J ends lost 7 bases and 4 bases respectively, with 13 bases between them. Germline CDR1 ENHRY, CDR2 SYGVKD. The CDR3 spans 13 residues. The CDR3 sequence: CAINKDTSTEAFF. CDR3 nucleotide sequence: TGTGCCATCAACAAAGACACAAGCACTGAAGCTTTCTTT.

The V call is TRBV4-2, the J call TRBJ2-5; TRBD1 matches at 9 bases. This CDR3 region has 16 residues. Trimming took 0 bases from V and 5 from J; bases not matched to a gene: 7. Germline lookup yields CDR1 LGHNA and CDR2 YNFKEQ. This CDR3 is CASSQEETGGWETQYF. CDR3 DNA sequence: TGTGCCAGCAGCCAAGAAGAGACAGGGGGGTGGGAGACCCAGTACTTC.

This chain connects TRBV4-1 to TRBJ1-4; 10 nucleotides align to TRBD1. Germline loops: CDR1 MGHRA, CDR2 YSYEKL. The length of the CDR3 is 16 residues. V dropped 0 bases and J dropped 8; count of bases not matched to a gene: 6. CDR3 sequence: CASSQDQGTGEEKLFF. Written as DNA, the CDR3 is TGCGCCAGCAGCCAAGATCAGGGGACAGGGGAGGAAAAACTGTTTTTT.

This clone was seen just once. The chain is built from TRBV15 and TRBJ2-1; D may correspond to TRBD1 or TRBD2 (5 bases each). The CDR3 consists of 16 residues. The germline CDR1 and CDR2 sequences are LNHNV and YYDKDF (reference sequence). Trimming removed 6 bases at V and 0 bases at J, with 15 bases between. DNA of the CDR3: TGTGCCACCAGAGACCGGGACGGGTCCTCCTACAATGAGCAGTTCTTC. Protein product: CATRDRDGSSYNEQFF.

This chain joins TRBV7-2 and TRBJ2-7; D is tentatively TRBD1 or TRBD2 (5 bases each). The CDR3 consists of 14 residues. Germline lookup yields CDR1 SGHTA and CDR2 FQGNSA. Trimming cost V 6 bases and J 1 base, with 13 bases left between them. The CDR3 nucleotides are TGTGCCAGCAGATCCGACGGGGCATCCTACGAGCAGTACTTC. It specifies CASRSDGASYEQYF.